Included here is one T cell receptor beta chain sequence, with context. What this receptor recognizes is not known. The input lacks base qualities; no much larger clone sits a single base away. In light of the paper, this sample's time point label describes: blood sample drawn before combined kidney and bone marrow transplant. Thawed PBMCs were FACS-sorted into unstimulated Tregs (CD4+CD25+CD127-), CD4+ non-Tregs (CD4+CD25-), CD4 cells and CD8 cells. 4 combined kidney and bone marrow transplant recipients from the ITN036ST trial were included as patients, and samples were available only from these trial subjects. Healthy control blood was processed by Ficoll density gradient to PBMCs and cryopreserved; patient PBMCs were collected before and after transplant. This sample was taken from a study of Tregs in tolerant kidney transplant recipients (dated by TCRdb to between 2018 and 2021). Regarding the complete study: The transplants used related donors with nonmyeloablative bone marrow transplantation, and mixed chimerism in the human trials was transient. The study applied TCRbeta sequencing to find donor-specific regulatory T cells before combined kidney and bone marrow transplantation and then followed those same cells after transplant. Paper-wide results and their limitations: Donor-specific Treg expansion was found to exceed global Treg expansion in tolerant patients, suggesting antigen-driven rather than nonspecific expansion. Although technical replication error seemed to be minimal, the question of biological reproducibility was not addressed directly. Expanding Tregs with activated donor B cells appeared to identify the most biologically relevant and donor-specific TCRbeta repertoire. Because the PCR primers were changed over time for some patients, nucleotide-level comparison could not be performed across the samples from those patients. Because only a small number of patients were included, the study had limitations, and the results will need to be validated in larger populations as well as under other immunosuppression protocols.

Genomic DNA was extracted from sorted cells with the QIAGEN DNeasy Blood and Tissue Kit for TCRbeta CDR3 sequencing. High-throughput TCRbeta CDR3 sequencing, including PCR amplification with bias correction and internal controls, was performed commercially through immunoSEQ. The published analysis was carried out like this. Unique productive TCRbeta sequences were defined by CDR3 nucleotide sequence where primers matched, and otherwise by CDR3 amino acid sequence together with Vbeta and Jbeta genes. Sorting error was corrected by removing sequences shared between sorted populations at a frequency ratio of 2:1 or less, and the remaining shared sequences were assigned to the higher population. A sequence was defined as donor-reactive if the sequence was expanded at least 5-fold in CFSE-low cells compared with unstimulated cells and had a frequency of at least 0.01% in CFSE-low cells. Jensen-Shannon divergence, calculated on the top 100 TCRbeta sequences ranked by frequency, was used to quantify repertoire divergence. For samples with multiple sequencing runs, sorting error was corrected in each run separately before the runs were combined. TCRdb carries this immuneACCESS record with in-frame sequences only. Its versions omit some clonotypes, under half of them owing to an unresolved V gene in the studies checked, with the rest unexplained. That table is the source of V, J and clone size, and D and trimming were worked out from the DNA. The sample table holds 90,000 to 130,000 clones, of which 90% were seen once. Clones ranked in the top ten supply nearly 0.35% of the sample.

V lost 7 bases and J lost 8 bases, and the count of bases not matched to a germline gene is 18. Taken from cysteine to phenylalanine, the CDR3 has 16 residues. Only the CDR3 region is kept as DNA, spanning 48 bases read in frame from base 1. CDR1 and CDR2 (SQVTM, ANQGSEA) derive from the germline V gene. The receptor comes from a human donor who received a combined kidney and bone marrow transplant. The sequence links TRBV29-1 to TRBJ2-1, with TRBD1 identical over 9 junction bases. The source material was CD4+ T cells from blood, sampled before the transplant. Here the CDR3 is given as CSASGTGLHEGHEQFF. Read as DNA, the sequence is TGCAGCGCCTCCGGGACAGGGTTGCATGAGGGGCATGAGCAGTTCTTC.